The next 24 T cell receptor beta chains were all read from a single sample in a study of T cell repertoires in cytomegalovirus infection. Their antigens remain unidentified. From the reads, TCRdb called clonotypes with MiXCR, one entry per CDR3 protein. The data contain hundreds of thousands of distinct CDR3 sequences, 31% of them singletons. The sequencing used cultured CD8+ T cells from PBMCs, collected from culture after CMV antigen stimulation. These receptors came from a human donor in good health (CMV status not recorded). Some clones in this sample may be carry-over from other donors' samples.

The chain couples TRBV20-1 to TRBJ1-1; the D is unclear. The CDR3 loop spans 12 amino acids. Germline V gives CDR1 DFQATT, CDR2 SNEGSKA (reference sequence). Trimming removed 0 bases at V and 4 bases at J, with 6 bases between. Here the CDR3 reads CSAREASTEAFF. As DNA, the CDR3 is TGCAGTGCTAGAGAAGCTAGCACTGAAGCTTTCTTT.

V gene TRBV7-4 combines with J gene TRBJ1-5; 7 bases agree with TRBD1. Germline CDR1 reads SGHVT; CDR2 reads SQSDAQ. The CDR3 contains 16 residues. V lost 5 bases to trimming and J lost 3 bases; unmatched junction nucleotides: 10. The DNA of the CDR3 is TGTGCCAGCAGCGGTGAGAGGACAGGCGACAATCAGCCCCAGCATTTT. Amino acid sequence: CASSGERTGDNQPQHF.

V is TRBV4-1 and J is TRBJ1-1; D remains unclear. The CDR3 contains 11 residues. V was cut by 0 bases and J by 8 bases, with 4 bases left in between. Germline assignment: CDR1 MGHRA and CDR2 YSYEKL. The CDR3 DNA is TGCGCCAGCAGCCAAGAAGAGGAAGCTTTCTTT. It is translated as CASSQEEEAFF.

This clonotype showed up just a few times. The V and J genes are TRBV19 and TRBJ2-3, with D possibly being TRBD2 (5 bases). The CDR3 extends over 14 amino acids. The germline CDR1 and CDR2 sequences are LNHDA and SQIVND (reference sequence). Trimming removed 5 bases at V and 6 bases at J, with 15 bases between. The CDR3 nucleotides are TGTGCCAGTAGTCCACGGGGTGGGCGTGATACGCAGTATTTT. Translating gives CASSPRGGRDTQYF.

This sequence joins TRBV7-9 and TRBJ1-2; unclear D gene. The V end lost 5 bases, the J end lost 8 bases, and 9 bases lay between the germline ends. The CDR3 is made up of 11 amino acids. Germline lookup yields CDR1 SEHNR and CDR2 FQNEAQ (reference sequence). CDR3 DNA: TGTGCCAGCAGCCCCAAAATGGGCTACACCTTC. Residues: CASSPKMGYTF.

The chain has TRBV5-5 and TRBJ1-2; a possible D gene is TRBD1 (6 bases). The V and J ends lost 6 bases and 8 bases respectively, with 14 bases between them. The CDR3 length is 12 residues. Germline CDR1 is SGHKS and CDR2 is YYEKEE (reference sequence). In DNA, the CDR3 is TGTGCCAGCATCGTGGAAGGGGGAGGCTACACCTTC. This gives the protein CASIVEGGGYTF. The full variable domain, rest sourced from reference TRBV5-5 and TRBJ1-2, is DAGVTQSPTHLIKTRGQQVTLRCSPISGHKSVSWYQQVLGQGPQFIFQYYEKEERGRGNFPDRFSARQFPNYSSELNVNALLLGDSALYLCASIVEGGGYTFGSGTRLTVV.

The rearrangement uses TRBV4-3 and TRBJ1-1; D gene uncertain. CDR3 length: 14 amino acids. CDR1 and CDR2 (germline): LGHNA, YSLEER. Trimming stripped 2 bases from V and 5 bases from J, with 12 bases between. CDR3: CASSQYSGGTEAFF. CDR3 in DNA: TGCGCCAGCAGCCAATATTCGGGAGGGACTGAAGCTTTCTTT.

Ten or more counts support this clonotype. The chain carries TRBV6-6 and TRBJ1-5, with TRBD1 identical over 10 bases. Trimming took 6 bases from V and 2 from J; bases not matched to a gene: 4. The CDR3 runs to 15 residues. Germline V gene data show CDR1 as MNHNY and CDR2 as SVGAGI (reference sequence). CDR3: CASRPGTGGNQPQHF. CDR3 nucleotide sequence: TGTGCCAGCAGACCCGGGACAGGGGGCAATCAGCCCCAGCATTTT.

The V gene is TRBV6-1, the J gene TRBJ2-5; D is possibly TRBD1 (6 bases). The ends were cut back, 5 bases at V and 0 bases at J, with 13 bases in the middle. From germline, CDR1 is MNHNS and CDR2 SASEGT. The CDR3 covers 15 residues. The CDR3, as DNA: TGTGCCAGCAGTCCCCGGGGACAAGACCAAGAGACCCAGTACTTC. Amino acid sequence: CASSPRGQDQETQYF.

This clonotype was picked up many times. The CDR3 nucleotides are TGTGCCAGCAGCATTGACAGGGCAGGGGAGCTGTTTTTT. This gives the protein CASSIDRAGELFF. The chain is built from TRBV7-6 and TRBJ2-2, with 7 bases matching TRBD1. The ends lost 5 bases at V and 8 bases at J; junction bases unmatched: 5. The germline gives CDR1 SGHVS, CDR2 FNYEAQ. CDR3 size: 13 residues.

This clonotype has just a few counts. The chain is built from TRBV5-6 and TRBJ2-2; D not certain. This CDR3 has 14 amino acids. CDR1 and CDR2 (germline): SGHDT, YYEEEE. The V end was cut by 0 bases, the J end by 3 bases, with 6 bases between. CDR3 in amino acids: CASSLVDYTGELFF. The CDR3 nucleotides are TGTGCCAGCAGCTTGGTCGATTACACCGGGGAGCTGTTTTTT.

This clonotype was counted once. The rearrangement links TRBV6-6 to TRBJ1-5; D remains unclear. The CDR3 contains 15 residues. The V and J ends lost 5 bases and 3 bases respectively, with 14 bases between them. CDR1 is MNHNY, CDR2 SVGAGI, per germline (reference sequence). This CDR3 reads CASSRNIGINQPQHF. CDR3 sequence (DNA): TGTGCCAGCAGTAGGAATATAGGAATCAATCAGCCCCAGCATTTT.

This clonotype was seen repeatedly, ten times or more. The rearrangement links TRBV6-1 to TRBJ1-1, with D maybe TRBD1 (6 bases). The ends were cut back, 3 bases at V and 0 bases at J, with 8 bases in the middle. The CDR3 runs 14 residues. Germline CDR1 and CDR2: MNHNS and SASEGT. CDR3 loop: CASSEGGVNTEAFF. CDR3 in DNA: TGTGCCAGCAGTGAGGGGGGCGTGAACACTGAAGCTTTCTTT.

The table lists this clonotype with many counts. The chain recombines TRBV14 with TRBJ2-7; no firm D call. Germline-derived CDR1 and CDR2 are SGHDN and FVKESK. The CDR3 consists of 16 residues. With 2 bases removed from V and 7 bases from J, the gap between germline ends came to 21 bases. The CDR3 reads CASSQKPCSDPREQYV. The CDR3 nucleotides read TGTGCCAGCAGCCAAAAGCCCTGCTCCGACCCCCGGGAGCAGTACGTC.

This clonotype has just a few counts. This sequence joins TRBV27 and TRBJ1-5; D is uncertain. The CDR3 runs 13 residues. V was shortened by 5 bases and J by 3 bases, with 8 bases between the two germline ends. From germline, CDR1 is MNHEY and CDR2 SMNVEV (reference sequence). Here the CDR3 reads CASSIQHNQPQHF. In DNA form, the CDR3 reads TGTGCCAGCAGTATACAGCACAATCAGCCCCAGCATTTT.

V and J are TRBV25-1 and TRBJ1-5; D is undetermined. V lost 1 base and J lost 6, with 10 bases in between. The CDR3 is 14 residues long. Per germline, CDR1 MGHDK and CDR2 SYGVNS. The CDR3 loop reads CASSEFGTSQPQHF. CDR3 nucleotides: TGTGCCAGCAGTGAATTCGGAACGAGTCAGCCCCAGCATTTT.

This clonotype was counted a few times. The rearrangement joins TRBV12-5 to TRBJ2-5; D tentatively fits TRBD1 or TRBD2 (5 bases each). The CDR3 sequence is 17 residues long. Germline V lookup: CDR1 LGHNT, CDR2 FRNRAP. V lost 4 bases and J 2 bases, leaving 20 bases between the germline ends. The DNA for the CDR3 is TGTGCTAGTGGTTATTCGACAGAGGGACCAAGACAAGAGACCCAGTACTTC. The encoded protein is CASGYSTEGPRQETQYF.

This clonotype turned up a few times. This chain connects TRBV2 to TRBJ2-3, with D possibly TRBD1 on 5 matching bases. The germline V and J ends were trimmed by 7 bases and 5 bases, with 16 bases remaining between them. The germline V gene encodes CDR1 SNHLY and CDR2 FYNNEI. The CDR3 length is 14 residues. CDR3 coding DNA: TGTGCCAGCAAAGGCAGGGAAGTAGGAGATACGCAGTATTTT. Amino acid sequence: CASKGREVGDTQYF.

This CDR3 reads CASSPTGLRNEQFF. The CDR3 DNA follows: TGCGCCAGCAGCCCGACAGGGTTAAGGAATGAGCAGTTCTTC. The V call is TRBV5-1, the J call TRBJ2-1, with 7 bases matching TRBD1. With 4 bases clipped from V and 7 bases from J, the junction kept 8 bases outside the gene matches. From germline, CDR1 is SGHRS and CDR2 YFSETQ. The length of the CDR3 is 14 residues. Looking up the rest from reference TRBV5-1 and TRBJ2-1 gives the full variable domain: KAGVTQTPRYLIKTRGQQVTLSCSPISGHRSVSWYQQTPGQGLQFLFEYFSETQRNKGNFPGRFSGRQFSNSRSEMNVSTLELGDSALYLCASSPTGLRNEQFFGPGTRLTVL.

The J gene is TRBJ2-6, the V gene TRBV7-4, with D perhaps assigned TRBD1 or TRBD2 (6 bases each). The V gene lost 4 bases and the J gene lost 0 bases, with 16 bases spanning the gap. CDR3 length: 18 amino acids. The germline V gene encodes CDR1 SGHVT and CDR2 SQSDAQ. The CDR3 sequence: CASSSTGTYYSGANVLTF. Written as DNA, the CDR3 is TGTGCCAGCAGCTCAACAGGGACTTACTACTCTGGGGCCAACGTCCTGACTTTC.

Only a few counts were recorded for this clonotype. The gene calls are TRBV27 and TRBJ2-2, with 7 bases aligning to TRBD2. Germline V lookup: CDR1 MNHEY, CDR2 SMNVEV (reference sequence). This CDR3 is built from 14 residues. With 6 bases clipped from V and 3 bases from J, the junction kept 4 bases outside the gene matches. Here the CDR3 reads CASSGSGDTGELFF. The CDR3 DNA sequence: TGTGCCAGCAGCGGAAGCGGGGACACCGGGGAGCTGTTTTTT.

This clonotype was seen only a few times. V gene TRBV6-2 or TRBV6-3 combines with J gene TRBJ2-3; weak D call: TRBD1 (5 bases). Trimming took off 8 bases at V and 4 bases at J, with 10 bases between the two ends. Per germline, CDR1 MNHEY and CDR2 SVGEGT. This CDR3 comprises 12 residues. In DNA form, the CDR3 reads TGTGCCAGCGACAGTGGCGCAGATACGCAGTATTTT. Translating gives CASDSGADTQYF.

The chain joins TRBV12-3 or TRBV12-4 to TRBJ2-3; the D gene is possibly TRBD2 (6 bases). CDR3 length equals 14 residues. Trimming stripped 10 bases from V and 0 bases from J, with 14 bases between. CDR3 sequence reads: CATQGGSSTDTQYF. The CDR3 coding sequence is TGTGCCACCCAAGGAGGGTCTAGCACAGATACGCAGTATTTT.

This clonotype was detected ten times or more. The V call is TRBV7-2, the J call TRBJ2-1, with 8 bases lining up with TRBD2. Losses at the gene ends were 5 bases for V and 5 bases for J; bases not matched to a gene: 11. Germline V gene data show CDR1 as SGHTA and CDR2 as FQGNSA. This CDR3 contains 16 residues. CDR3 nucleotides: TGTGCCAGCAGCGAATCCGGGACTAGAGTTCACAATGAGCAGTTCTTC. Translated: CASSESGTRVHNEQFF.